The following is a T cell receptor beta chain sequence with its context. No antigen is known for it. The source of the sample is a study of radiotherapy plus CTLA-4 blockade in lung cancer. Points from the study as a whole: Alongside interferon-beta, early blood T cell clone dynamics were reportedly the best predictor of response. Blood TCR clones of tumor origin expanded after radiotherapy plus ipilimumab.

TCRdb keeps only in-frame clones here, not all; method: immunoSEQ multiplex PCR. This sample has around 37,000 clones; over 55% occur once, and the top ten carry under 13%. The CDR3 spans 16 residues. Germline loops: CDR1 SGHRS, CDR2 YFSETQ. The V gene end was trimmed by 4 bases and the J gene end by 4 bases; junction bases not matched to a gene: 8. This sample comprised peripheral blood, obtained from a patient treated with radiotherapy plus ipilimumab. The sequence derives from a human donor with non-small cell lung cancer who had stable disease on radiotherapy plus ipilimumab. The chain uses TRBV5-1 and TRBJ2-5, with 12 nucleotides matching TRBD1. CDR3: CASSPGTGGWIETQYF. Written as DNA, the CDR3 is TGCGCCAGCAGCCCAGGGACAGGGGGCTGGATAGAGACCCAGTACTTC. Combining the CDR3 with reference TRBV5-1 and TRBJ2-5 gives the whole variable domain KAGVTQTPRYLIKTRGQQVTLSCSPISGHRSVSWYQQTPGQGLQFLFEYFSETQRNKGNFPGRFSGRQFSNSRSEMNVSTLELGDSALYLCASSPGTGGWIETQYFGPGTRLLVL.